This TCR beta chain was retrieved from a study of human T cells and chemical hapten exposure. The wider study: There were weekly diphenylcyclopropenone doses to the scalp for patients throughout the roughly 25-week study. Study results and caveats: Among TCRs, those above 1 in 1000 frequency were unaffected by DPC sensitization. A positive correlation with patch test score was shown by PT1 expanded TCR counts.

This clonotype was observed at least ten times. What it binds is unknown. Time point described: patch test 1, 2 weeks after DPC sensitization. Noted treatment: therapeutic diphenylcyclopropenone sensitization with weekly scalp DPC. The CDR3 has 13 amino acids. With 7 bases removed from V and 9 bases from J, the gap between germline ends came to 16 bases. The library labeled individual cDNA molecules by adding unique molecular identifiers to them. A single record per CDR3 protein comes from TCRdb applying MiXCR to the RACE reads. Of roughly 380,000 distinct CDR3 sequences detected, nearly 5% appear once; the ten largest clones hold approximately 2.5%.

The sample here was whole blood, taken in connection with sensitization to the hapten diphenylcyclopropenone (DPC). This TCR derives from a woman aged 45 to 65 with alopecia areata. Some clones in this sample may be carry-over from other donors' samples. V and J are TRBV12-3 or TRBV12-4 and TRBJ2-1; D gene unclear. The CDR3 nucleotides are TGTGCCAGCACTGAAACCACCTCCACTGAGCAGTTCTTC. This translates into CASTETTSTEQFF.